Here is one T cell receptor (beta chain) with its context. What it binds is not known. Measured with immunoSEQ multiplex PCR; TCRdb has only the in-frame clones, and not every one. The sample shows 30,000 to 35,000 clones, about 82% of them seen only once. This sample stems from a study of OX40 agonist ivuxolimab in advanced cancers. Looking at the study overall: Those enrolled were approximately 83% male, with a mean age of 60 years and ages from roughly 20 to 85. Regarding the study as a whole: Among some nonresponders, normalized T-cell clonal expansion was also low. In CD8+ T cells, expanded clones were on average more numerous than in CD4+. Partly responding patients at 0.1-3.0 mg/kg showed some of the smallest clonal expansion.

Trimming left V 2 bases short and J 5 bases short, with 10 bases between. Per germline, CDR1 MNHNY and CDR2 SVGAGI (reference sequence). This CDR3 is built from 13 residues. This sequence was found in an adult with an advanced solid tumor such as melanoma, head and neck, liver or kidney cancer. The genes are TRBV6-6 and TRBJ2-7; TRBD1 is a possible D gene (6 bases). The source material was CD4+ or CD8+ T cells sorted from blood, sampled in a trial of the OX40 agonist ivuxolimab. CDR3 nucleotide sequence: TGTGCCAGCAGTTACGAGGGGGTCCACGAGCAGTACTTC. Encoded protein: CASSYEGVHEQYF.